This is a list of T cell receptor beta chains from one sample in a study of early T cells in non-severe SARS-CoV-2 infection. TCRdb processed the 5' RACE reads anew with MiXCR; each CDR3 protein has one entry. Seen here are around 52,000 distinct CDR3 sequences, around a tenth observed once, and the top ten hold roughly 10%. The sequencing input was whole blood. The receptors shown here come from an adult who was a healthcare worker with PCR-confirmed SARS-CoV-2 infection or an uninfected control (not recorded which). CDR3s include the opening cysteine and the closing phenylalanine or tryptophan. The D gene is left open where the match is weak. For some rows the clone size is stated as once, few or many, or as a class when expanded; others skip it.

D: TRBD2; size: NA; V: TRBV20-1; J: TRBJ2-3; length: 15; CDR3: CSAITSGRAGDTQYF; DNA: TGCAGTGCGATTACTAGCGGGAGGGCCGGAGATACGCAGTATTTT
D: NA; size: few; V: TRBV5-6; J: TRBJ2-5; length: 15; CDR3: CASSSVKEWGETQYF; DNA: TGTGCCAGCAGCTCCGTGAAAGAATGGGGAGAGACCCAGTACTTC
D: NA; size: NA; V: TRBV6-2/TRBV6-3; J: TRBJ2-1; length: 15; CDR3: CASSYLGGSYNEQFF; DNA: TGTGCCAGCAGTTACTTGGGCGGCTCCTACAATGAGCAGTTCTTC
D: NA; size: NA; V: TRBV12-3/TRBV12-4; J: TRBJ1-4; length: 14; CDR3: CASSLARGGEKLFF; DNA: TGTGCCAGCAGTTTAGCGCGAGGAGGCGAAAAACTGTTTTTT
D: TRBD2; size: many; V: TRBV20-1; J: TRBJ2-1; length: 14; CDR3: CSAEIGTTKSGQFF; DNA: TGCAGTGCTGAAATCGGGACTACTAAATCTGGGCAGTTCTTC
D: NA; size: NA; V: TRBV5-5; J: TRBJ2-4; length: 16; CDR3: CASSLAPIIAKNIQYF; DNA: TGTGCCAGCAGCTTGGCCCCGATCATAGCCAAAAACATTCAGTACTTC
D: TRBD2; size: NA; V: TRBV19; J: TRBJ2-1; length: 16; CDR3: CASSGLAGNSYNEQFF; DNA: TGTGCCAGTAGCGGACTAGCGGGCAATTCCTACAATGAGCAGTTCTTC
D: NA; size: many; V: TRBV20-1; J: TRBJ2-3; length: 13; CDR3: CSAPGQQADTQYF; DNA: TGCAGTGCACCAGGACAGCAGGCAGATACGCAGTATTTT
D: NA; size: NA; V: TRBV19; J: TRBJ2-2; length: 15; CDR3: CASTLLQWNTGELFF; DNA: TGTGCCAGTACCCTACTGCAGTGGAACACCGGGGAGCTGTTTTTT
D: TRBD1; size: many; V: TRBV28; J: TRBJ1-5; length: 14; CDR3: CASGTGGSNQPQHF; DNA: TGTGCCAGCGGGACAGGGGGAAGCAATCAGCCCCAGCATTTT
D: TRBD2; size: many; V: TRBV11-2; J: TRBJ2-1; length: 15; CDR3: CASSFSGTNADEQFF; DNA: TGTGCCAGCAGCTTTAGCGGGACGAACGCGGATGAGCAGTTCTTC
D: NA; size: NA; V: TRBV7-9; J: TRBJ1-1; length: 14; CDR3: CASSLGQMNTEAFF; DNA: TGTGCCAGCAGCTTAGGGCAGATGAACACTGAAGCTTTCTTT
D: TRBD2; size: NA; V: TRBV28; J: TRBJ2-3; length: 15; CDR3: CASSVPGLATDTQYF; DNA: TGTGCCAGCAGTGTACCGGGACTAGCGACAGATACGCAGTATTTT
D: TRBD2; size: medium-sized; V: TRBV18; J: TRBJ2-1; length: 16; CDR3: CASSPPSGGSYNEQFF; DNA: TGTGCCAGCTCGCCCCCCTCTGGCGGGAGTTACAATGAGCAGTTCTTC
D: NA; size: NA; V: TRBV7-9; J: TRBJ2-5; length: 11; CDR3: CASSLAGAQYF; DNA: TGTGCCAGCAGCCTTGCCGGGGCCCAGTACTTC
D: NA; size: NA; V: TRBV29-1; J: TRBJ2-3; length: 14; CDR3: CSVGRWGSTDTQYF; DNA: TGCAGCGTTGGGCGGTGGGGATCCACAGATACGCAGTATTTT
D: TRBD1; size: NA; V: TRBV20-1; J: TRBJ2-2; length: 15; CDR3: CSASNRGSNTGELFF; DNA: TGCAGTGCTAGCAACAGGGGATCGAACACCGGGGAGCTGTTTTTT
D: TRBD2; size: many; V: TRBV6-5; J: TRBJ2-3; length: 15; CDR3: CASRQAGGATDTQYF; DNA: TGTGCCAGCAGGCAAGCGGGGGGGGCCACAGATACGCAGTATTTT
D: TRBD1; size: NA; V: TRBV20-1; J: TRBJ1-4; length: 13; CDR3: CSAIQGRGEKLFF; DNA: TGCAGTGCCATACAGGGGAGGGGTGAAAAACTGTTTTTT
D: TRBD1; size: many; V: TRBV11-2; J: TRBJ2-3; length: 16; CDR3: CASSPARGRGQDTQYF; DNA: TGTGCCAGCAGCCCGGCCAGAGGCAGGGGGCAGGATACGCAGTATTTT
D: TRBD1; size: many; V: TRBV29-1; J: TRBJ1-1; length: 12; CDR3: CSADRTNTEAFF; DNA: TGCAGCGCGGACAGGACAAACACTGAAGCTTTCTTT
D: TRBD1; size: few; V: TRBV29-1; J: TRBJ1-1; length: 14; CDR3: CSVAVTGGATEAFF; DNA: TGCAGCGTCGCGGTGACAGGGGGGGCGACTGAAGCTTTCTTT
D: TRBD1; size: many; V: TRBV28; J: TRBJ2-4; length: 15; CDR3: CASRQRQGAKNIQYF; DNA: TGTGCCAGCAGACAACGACAGGGAGCCAAAAACATTCAGTACTTC
D: TRBD1; size: few; V: TRBV5-4; J: TRBJ1-2; length: 14; CDR3: CASSSGQEPYGYTF; DNA: TGTGCCAGCAGCTCCGGACAGGAACCCTATGGCTACACCTTC